The rows below give T cell receptor beta chains drawn from one sample of a study of blood T cell repertoires in COVID-19. The assay was immunoSEQ multiplex PCR, and TCRdb's table has in-frame clones only and misses some. The sample lists hundreds of thousands of clones; about nine tenths were seen once. Sequencing was performed on peripheral blood. The source of these receptors is a woman in her twenties or thirties with active or convalescent COVID-19. Both conserved end residues are part of each CDR3. The order of the fields is CDR3 protein, CDR3 DNA, clone size, V gene, J gene, D gene. A D gene is named only where the DNA matches it firmly. Only some rows state a clone size, as once, few, many or a class for expanded clones.

CDR3: CASRRLEGEQFF
DNA: TGTGCCAGCAGGAGACTAGAGGGTGAGCAGTTCTTC
size: few
V: TRBV6-5
J: TRBJ2-1
D: NA

CDR3: CASSADRYSNQPQHF
DNA: TGTGCCAGCAGCGCGGACAGATATAGCAATCAGCCCCAGCATTTT
size: NA
V: TRBV7-9
J: TRBJ1-5
D: NA

CDR3: CASSPQNSPLHF
DNA: TGTGCCAGCAGCCCCCAGAATTCACCCCTCCACTTT
size: NA
V: TRBV11-2
J: TRBJ1-6
D: NA

CDR3: CSASTGRNTEAFF
DNA: TGCAGTGCTAGTACAGGGAGGAACACTGAAGCTTTCTTT
size: NA
V: TRBV20-1
J: TRBJ1-1
D: NA

CDR3: CASSLKGGSYGYTF
DNA: TGTGCCAGCAGTTTAAAAGGGGGAAGCTATGGCTACACCTTC
size: NA
V: TRBV27
J: TRBJ1-2
D: NA

CDR3: CASSFSEGVGEKLFF
DNA: TGTGCCAGCAGCTTCAGCGAGGGGGTTGGTGAAAAACTGTTTTTT
size: NA
V: TRBV7-9
J: TRBJ1-4
D: NA

CDR3: CASSLAGGHTEAFF
DNA: TGCGCCAGCAGCTTGGCAGGGGGACACACTGAAGCTTTCTTT
size: NA
V: TRBV5-1
J: TRBJ1-1
D: TRBD1

CDR3: CASSIPDRPGGYTF
DNA: TGTGCCAGTAGTATTCCCGACCGGCCGGGTGGCTACACCTTC
size: NA
V: TRBV19
J: TRBJ1-2
D: NA

CDR3: CASGFWGRTDTQYF
DNA: TGTGCTAGTGGTTTTTGGGGGCGCACAGATACGCAGTATTTT
size: NA
V: TRBV12-5
J: TRBJ2-3
D: NA

CDR3: CASSSGRGAQETQYF
DNA: TGTGCCAGCTCATCTGGGAGGGGAGCCCAAGAGACCCAGTACTTC
size: NA
V: TRBV18
J: TRBJ2-5
D: TRBD2

CDR3: CASSIDHRGSPLHF
DNA: TGTGCCAGTAGTATAGACCACAGGGGATCACCCCTCCACTTT
size: few
V: TRBV19
J: TRBJ1-6
D: TRBD1

CDR3: CASSDLAGGRDTQYF
DNA: TGTGCCAGCAGTGATCTAGCGGGAGGGAGAGATACGCAGTATTTT
size: NA
V: TRBV2
J: TRBJ2-3
D: TRBD2

CDR3: CASGLVGRGEAFF
DNA: TGTGCTAGTGGTTTGGTAGGTAGGGGGGAAGCTTTCTTT
size: NA
V: TRBV12-5
J: TRBJ1-1
D: NA